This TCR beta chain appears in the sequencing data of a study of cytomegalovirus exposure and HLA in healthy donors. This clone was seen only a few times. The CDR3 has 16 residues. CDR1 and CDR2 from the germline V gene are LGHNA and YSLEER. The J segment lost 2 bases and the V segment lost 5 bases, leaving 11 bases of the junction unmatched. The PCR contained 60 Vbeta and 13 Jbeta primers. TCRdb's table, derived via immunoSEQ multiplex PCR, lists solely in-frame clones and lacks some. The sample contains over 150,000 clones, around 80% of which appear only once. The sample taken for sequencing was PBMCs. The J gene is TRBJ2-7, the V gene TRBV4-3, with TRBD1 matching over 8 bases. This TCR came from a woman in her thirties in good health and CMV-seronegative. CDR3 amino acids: CASSFTIGQGTYEQYF. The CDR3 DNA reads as TGCGCCAGCAGCTTCACTATCGGACAGGGAACCTACGAGCAGTACTTC.